This paragraph covers one TCR beta chain sequence. Its antigen is unidentified. This record comes from a study of Graves' ophthalmopathy and Graves' hyperthyroidism. The study, taken as a whole, reports: Blood contained most expanded thyroid clonotypes exceeding 0.001 frequency.

The sequenced template was RNA, covering the TCR beta CDR3 region. The workflow started with a first-round RT-PCR run with HTBI primers and then moved on to a second-round multiplex PCR. TCRdb reanalysed the multiplex PCR reads using MiXCR and keeps one entry per CDR3 protein. The sample has 600,000 to 950,000 distinct CDR3 sequences, approximately 40% seen once. The material sequenced was peripheral blood. This TCR derives from an adult man with Graves' ophthalmopathy.

The CDR3 DNA reads TGTGCCAGCCTGATGAAGCGGGCGTCTACAGATACGCAGTATTTT. It is translated as CASLMKRASTDTQYF. The V and J genes are TRBV7-8 and TRBJ2-3, with D perhaps matching TRBD2 (6 bases). Germline CDR1 is SGHVS and CDR2 is FQNEAQ. The V gene lost 8 bases and the J gene lost 3 bases, with 18 bases spanning the gap. The CDR3 covers 15 residues.